This section outlines one TCR beta chain sequence together with its context. Its target is unknown. This same CDR3 is encoded by further DNA sequences in the sample. This entry comes from a study of OX40 agonist ivuxolimab in advanced cancers. The overall study: Ivuxolimab, an agonist antibody against OX40 (CD134), was given to patients. Whole-study findings and limits: Both blood CD4+ and CD8+ T cells showed clonal growth by week 6 at 0.1 to 3.0 mg/kg.

The V end lost 1 base, the J end lost 2 bases, and 2 bases lay between the germline ends. The length of the CDR3 is 12 residues. Germline-derived CDR1 and CDR2 are KGHSH and LQKENI. Here immunoSEQ multiplex PCR was the method, and the copy in TCRdb shows in-frame clones only, minus some. The sample records tens of thousands of clones, about nine tenths being singletons. This clonotype originated in an adult with an advanced solid tumor such as melanoma, head and neck, liver or kidney cancer. The genes are TRBV18 and TRBJ2-5, with no clear D. The material was CD4+ or CD8+ T cells sorted from blood, obtained in a trial of the OX40 agonist ivuxolimab. DNA of the CDR3: TGTGCCAGCTCACCACAACAAGAGACCCAGTACTTC. This sequence encodes CASSPQQETQYF.